Listed below are T cell receptor beta chains from one sample, sequenced in a study of T-cell memory formation after mild COVID-19. TCRdb re-derived calls from the 5' RACE reads in MiXCR, one entry per CDR3 protein. The sample shows more than 150,000 distinct CDR3 sequences, 20% to 25% of them seen only once. Sequenced sample: PBMCs or a T cell subset sorted from them (not recorded which). Source of these receptors: an adult woman who had mild COVID-19 (a few samples of this study predate the infection). Cell type and time point are not known. Each CDR3 is given with its conserved first and last residue. Fields, in order: clone size, J gene, D gene, V gene, CDR3 DNA, CDR3 protein. The D gene is left open where the match is weak. The size of a clone is reported for some rows only, either as once, few or many, or as a class for expanded clones.

size: few
J: TRBJ1-1
D: NA
V: TRBV12-3/TRBV12-4
DNA: TGTGCCAGCAATCCGACAGGCCGTGACGAGGGTGAAGCTTTCTTT
CDR3: CASNPTGRDEGEAFF

size: NA
J: TRBJ1-3
D: NA
V: TRBV7-9
DNA: TGTGCCAGCGGGGTAGGCGGAAACACCATATATTTT
CDR3: CASGVGGNTIYF

size: few
J: TRBJ1-5
D: NA
V: TRBV21-1
DNA: TGTGCCAGCAGCAAAGATGGCAGGGAGAGCAATCAGCCCCAGCATTTT
CDR3: CASSKDGRESNQPQHF

size: few
J: TRBJ2-3
D: NA
V: TRBV7-2
DNA: TGTGCCAGCAGCTTAGGTGGGGCAGGGGCAGATACGCAGTATTTT
CDR3: CASSLGGAGADTQYF

size: few
J: TRBJ2-1
D: NA
V: TRBV29-1
DNA: TGCAGCGCTGTTCTTCCTACAGGAAGGTACAATGAGCAGTTCTTC
CDR3: CSAVLPTGRYNEQFF

size: NA
J: TRBJ2-5
D: NA
V: TRBV7-2
DNA: TGTGCCAGCAGCTTAGCACGGCGACTACGCGTGACCCAGTACTTC
CDR3: CASSLARRLRVTQYF

size: few
J: TRBJ2-7
D: NA
V: TRBV29-1
DNA: TGCAGCGTTTTGATCGGGGCAGTAAAGGGCTCCTACGAGCAGTACTTC
CDR3: CSVLIGAVKGSYEQYF

size: NA
J: TRBJ2-3
D: TRBD2
V: TRBV7-8
DNA: TGTGCCAGCAGCCGCGGGGGGGGTGCAGATACGCAGTATTTT
CDR3: CASSRGGGADTQYF

size: NA
J: TRBJ2-2
D: NA
V: TRBV6-5
DNA: TGTGCCATTACCAACCCTTACACCGGGGAGCTGTTTTTT
CDR3: CAITNPYTGELFF

size: few
J: TRBJ2-3
D: NA
V: TRBV4-1
DNA: TGCGCCAGCAGCCAAGATGAAGTACGTTTGGGGGGGGGCAGGACAGATACGCAGTATTTT
CDR3: CASSQDEVRLGGGRTDTQYF

size: few
J: TRBJ2-4
D: NA
V: TRBV2
DNA: TGTGCCAGCAGTGACAGGGGAAGGGACATTCAGTACTTC
CDR3: CASSDRGRDIQYF

size: NA
J: TRBJ2-1
D: TRBD1
V: TRBV6-5
DNA: TGTGCCAGCAGTCGGCCCCGGGACAGGGAGGATGAGCAGTTCTTC
CDR3: CASSRPRDREDEQFF

size: NA
J: TRBJ2-2
D: TRBD2
V: TRBV15
DNA: TGTGCCACTGGACTAGCGGGGGACACCGGGGAGCTGTTTTTT
CDR3: CATGLAGDTGELFF